This T cell receptor beta chain was found in a study of monozygotic twins with inflammatory bowel disease. Regarding the study as a whole: Added variability in patient repertoires may stem from differing immunosuppressive treatments. In the analysis, different T cell subtypes could not be told apart.

The germline V gene encodes CDR1 SGHNT and CDR2 YENEEA. The CDR3 loop spans 14 amino acids. TCRdb reprocessed the 5' RACE reads, with one entry per CDR3 protein and no DNA. Its clone listing holds approximately 210,000 distinct CDR3 sequences. As concerns this clonotype: Its antigen is unknown.

The V and J genes are TRBV11-3 and TRBJ2-3; there is no DNA to check the TCRdb D call of TRBD2. The sequenced sample consisted of blood. The receptor comes from a human donor with ulcerative colitis or Crohn's disease, or a healthy co-twin of an affected twin (not recorded which). This chain's CDR3 is CASSPSGLTDTQYF. The entire variable domain, with the rest obtained from reference TRBV11-3 and TRBJ2-3, is as follows: EAGVVQSPRYKIIEKKQPVAFWCNPISGHNTLYWYLQNLGQGPELLIRYENEEAVDDSQLPKDRFSAERLKGVDSTLKIQPAELGDSAVYLCASSPSGLTDTQYFGPGTRLTVL.